This entry describes one T cell receptor beta chain. These data originate in a study of immune characterization of retroperitoneal liposarcoma. Via MiXCR, TCRdb re-called the PCR reads, giving one row per CDR3 protein. The repertoire holds roughly 8,000 distinct CDR3 sequences, with less than 30% as singletons. Germline V gene data show CDR1 as MNHGY and CDR2 as SAAAGT. CDR3 length: 14 amino acids. The V and J ends lost 0 bases and 6 bases respectively, with 12 bases between them. This sequence originates from a male donor with retroperitoneal liposarcoma. The sample comprised blood. The rearrangement links TRBV6-8 to TRBJ2-7; D remains unclear. The CDR3 region has the DNA TGTGCCAGCAGTTACTCTGGCATCTCCGGCGAGCAGTACTTC. It encodes CASSYSGISGEQYF.